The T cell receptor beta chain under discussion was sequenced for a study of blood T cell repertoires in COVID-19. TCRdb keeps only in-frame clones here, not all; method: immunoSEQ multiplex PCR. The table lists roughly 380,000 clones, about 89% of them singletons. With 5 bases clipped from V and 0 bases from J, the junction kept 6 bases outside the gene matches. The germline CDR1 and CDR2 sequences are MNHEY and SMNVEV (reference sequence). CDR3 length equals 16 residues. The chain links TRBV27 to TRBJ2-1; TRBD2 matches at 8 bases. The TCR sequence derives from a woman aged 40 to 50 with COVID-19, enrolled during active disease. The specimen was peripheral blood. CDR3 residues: CASSGLAGHSYNEQFF. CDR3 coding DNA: TGTGCCAGCAGTGGCCTAGCGGGTCACTCCTACAATGAGCAGTTCTTC.